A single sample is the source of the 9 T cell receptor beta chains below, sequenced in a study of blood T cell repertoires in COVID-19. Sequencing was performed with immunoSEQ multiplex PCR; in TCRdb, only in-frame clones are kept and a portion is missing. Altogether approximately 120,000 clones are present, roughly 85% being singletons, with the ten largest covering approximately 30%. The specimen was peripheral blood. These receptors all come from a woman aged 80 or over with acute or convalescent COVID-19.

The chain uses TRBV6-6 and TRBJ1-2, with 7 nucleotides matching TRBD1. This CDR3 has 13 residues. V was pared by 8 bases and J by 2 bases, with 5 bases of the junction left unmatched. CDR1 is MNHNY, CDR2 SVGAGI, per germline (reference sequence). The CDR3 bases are TGTGCCAGCCGGCCGGGACAGAACTATGGCTACACCTTC. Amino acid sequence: CASRPGQNYGYTF.

The CDR3 DNA is TGTGCCAGCAGCTTAGTTGGAGGACCCTATGGCTACACCTTC. Protein sequence: CASSLVGGPYGYTF. The V gene is TRBV7-2, the J gene TRBJ1-2, with D unclear. V lost 1 base to trimming and J lost 4 bases, with 10 bases between them. The CDR3 is 14 residues long. Germline assignment: CDR1 SGHTA and CDR2 FQGNSA.

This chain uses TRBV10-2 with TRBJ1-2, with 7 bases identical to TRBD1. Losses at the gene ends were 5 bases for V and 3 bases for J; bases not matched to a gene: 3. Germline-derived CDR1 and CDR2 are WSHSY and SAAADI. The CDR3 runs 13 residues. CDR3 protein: CASSQGEHYGYTF. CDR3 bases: TGCGCCAGCAGTCAGGGGGAACACTATGGCTACACCTTC.

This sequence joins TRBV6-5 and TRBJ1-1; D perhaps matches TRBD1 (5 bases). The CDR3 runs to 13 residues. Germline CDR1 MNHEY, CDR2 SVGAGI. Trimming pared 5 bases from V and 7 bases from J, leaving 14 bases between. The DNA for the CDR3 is TGTGCCAGCAGTCCCATTACAAGGGGTGAAGCTTTCTTT. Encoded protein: CASSPITRGEAFF.

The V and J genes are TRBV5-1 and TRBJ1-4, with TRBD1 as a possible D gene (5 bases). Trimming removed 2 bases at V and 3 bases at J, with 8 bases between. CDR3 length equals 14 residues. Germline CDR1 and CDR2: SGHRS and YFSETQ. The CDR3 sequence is CASSFRAPNEKLFF. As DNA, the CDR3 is TGCGCCAGCAGCTTCAGGGCACCTAATGAAAAACTGTTTTTT.

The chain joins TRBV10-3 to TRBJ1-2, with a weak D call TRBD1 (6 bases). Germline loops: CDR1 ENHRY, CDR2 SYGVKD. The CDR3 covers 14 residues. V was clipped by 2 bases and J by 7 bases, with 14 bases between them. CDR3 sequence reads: CAISEGTGFVGYTF. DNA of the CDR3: TGTGCCATCAGTGAGGGTACAGGGTTCGTTGGCTACACCTTC.

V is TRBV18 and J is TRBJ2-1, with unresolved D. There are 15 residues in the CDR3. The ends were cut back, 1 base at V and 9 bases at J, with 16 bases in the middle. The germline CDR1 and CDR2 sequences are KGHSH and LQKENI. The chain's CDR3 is CASSPRSAASGEQFF. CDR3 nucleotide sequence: TGTGCCAGCTCACCACGATCGGCGGCTTCGGGTGAGCAGTTCTTC.

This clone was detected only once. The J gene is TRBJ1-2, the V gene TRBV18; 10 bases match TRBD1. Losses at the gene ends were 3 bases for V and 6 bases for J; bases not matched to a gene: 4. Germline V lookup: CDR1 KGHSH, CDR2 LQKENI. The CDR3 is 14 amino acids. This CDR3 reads CASSPPGQGNGYTF. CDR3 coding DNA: TGTGCCAGCTCACCGCCGGGACAGGGGAATGGCTACACCTTC.

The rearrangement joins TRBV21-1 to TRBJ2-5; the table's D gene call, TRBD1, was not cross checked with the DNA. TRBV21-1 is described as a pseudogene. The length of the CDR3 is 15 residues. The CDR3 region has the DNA TGTGCCAGCAGCACGAACCGGGACAGCGAAGAGACCCAGTACTTC. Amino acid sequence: CASSTNRDSEETQYF.